The 30 T cell receptor beta chains listed next were all sequenced from one sample in a study of shared clonotypes between healthy human individuals (dated by TCRdb to about 2020). The library relied on the immunoSEQ multiplex PCR assay. This is the immuneACCESS table as TCRdb keeps it, with only in-frame sequences that have V and J called. A part of the clones is gone; compared with another copy, unresolved V genes explain less than half, and the rest is unexplained. The sample includes roughly 1,600,000 clones, with about 98.5% observed a single time. In total, the top ten clones hold approximately 0.4% of the sample. The source material was naive CD4+ T cells sorted from blood. What this sample's cell subset or site label stands for: CD45RA+ positively selected. These receptors all come from a man aged 25 to 40 in good health.

The chain combines TRBV7-9 with TRBJ1-2, with D maybe TRBD1 (5 bases). V shed 7 bases and J shed 6 bases, with 12 bases lying between them. The CDR3 contains 12 residues. CDR1 SEHNR and CDR2 FQNEAQ come from the germline V gene (reference sequence). CDR3 bases: TGTGCCAGCACGGGGCCCCCGGATGGCTACACCTTC. Residues: CASTGPPDGYTF.

The chain uses TRBV6-5 and TRBJ1-2; D not resolved. The CDR3 has 14 residues. Germline loops: CDR1 MNHEY, CDR2 SVGAGI. V was shortened by 0 bases and J by 4 bases, with 9 bases between the two germline ends. The CDR3 sequence is CASSYSPKLYGYTF. The CDR3 DNA reads as TGTGCCAGCAGTTACTCGCCAAAACTCTATGGCTACACCTTC.

CDR3: CASSRQTGLVYEQYF. Written as DNA, the CDR3 is TGTGCCAGCTCAAGACAAACAGGGTTGGTCTACGAGCAGTACTTC. V is TRBV18 and J is TRBJ2-7; TRBD1 might be the D (6 bases). V shed 5 bases and J shed 3 bases, with 17 bases lying between them. Germline V gene data show CDR1 as KGHSH and CDR2 as LQKENI. This CDR3 region has 15 residues.

The chain couples TRBV9 to TRBJ2-1; 7 bases are a match to TRBD1. This CDR3 region has 14 residues. From germline, CDR1 is SGDLS and CDR2 YYNGEE. Trimming at V came to 3 bases and at J to 4 bases, leaving 4 bases not matched to a gene. CDR3 bases: TGTGCCAGCAGCGATTACAGGGGTTACAATGAGCAGTTCTTC. It is translated as CASSDYRGYNEQFF. The whole variable domain, filled in from reference TRBV9 and TRBJ2-1, reads DSGVTQTPKHLITATGQRVTLRCSPRSGDLSVYWYQQSLDQGLQFLIQYYNGEERAKGNILERFSAQQFPDLHSELNLSSLELGDSALYFCASSDYRGYNEQFFGPGTRLTVL.

Only one count was recorded for this clone. The chain is built from TRBV6-1 and TRBJ1-5; D is perhaps TRBD1 (5 bases). The CDR3 is made up of 16 amino acids. Germline values: CDR1 MNHNS, CDR2 SASEGT. With 3 bases removed from V and 0 bases from J, the gap between germline ends came to 12 bases. Here the CDR3 reads CASSDGGSYSNQPQHF. CDR3 DNA sequence: TGTGCCAGCAGTGACGGGGGGTCATATAGCAATCAGCCCCAGCATTTT.

The chain joins TRBV14 to TRBJ2-1, with 7 bases aligning to TRBD2. With V trimmed by 2 bases and J by 7 bases, 17 bases remained unmatched. The CDR3 runs 18 residues. Germline V gene data show CDR1 as SGHDN and CDR2 as FVKESK. For the CDR3, the DNA is TGTGCCAGCAGCCAAAAAGAGCGGGATCGAGGGGACCGGAATGAGCAGTTCTTC. The encoded protein is CASSQKERDRGDRNEQFF.

This clone was observed a single time. The sample has other DNA sequences that encode this CDR3 too. The chain uses TRBV7-6 and TRBJ2-6; D remains unclear. There are 14 residues in the CDR3. The germline V and J ends were trimmed by 5 bases and 1 base, with 6 bases remaining between them. Germline V gene lookup returns CDR1 SGHVS and CDR2 FNYEAQ. The CDR3 sequence: CASSPSSGANVLTF. CDR3 nucleotide sequence: TGTGCCAGCAGCCCCAGTTCTGGGGCCAACGTCCTGACTTTC.

J is TRBJ2-3 and V is TRBV6-4; 10 nucleotides align to TRBD2. Germline trimming cut 2 bases from V and 1 base from J; bases unmatched to any gene: 3. The germline V gene encodes CDR1 MRHNA and CDR2 SNTAGT. This CDR3 has 16 residues. For the CDR3, the DNA is TGTGCCAGCAGTGACCAAGGGACTAGCGGCACAGATACGCAGTATTTT. Its translation: CASSDQGTSGTDTQYF.

The rearrangement uses TRBV7-2 and TRBJ2-1, with 7 positions matching TRBD1. This CDR3 spans 13 amino acids. V lost 5 bases, J lost 4 bases, and 2 bases stayed unmatched. Germline-derived CDR1 and CDR2 are SGHTA and FQGNSA. This chain's CDR3 is CASSRDSYNEQFF. The CDR3 nucleotides are TGTGCCAGCAGCCGGGACAGTTACAATGAGCAGTTCTTC.

The gene calls are TRBV12-5 and TRBJ2-1; D possibly matches TRBD1 or TRBD2 (8 bases each). This CDR3 spans 23 amino acids. V shed 3 bases and J shed 0 bases, with 33 bases lying between them. Germline assignment: CDR1 LGHNT and CDR2 FRNRAP. The CDR3 DNA reads TGTGCTAGTGGTTTCCCCGGGACAGGAATTGGGGTAGCGGGACCGAGCTCCTACAATGAGCAGTTCTTC. It is translated as CASGFPGTGIGVAGPSSYNEQFF.

The V and J genes are TRBV18 and TRBJ2-6; D is uncertain. The CDR3 loop spans 15 amino acids. Trimming removed 2 bases at V and 2 bases at J, with 7 bases between. Germline lookup yields CDR1 KGHSH and CDR2 LQKENI. The CDR3 DNA reads TGTGCCAGCTCACCATTGGAAACTGGGGCCAACGTCCTGACTTTC. This sequence encodes CASSPLETGANVLTF.

This sequence joins TRBV6-5 and TRBJ2-1; TRBD2 matches at 8 bases. Germline CDR1 is MNHEY and CDR2 is SVGAGI. The V gene end was trimmed by 6 bases and the J gene end by 8 bases; junction bases not matched to a gene: 3. The length of the CDR3 is 12 residues. CDR3 nucleotide sequence: TGTGCCAGCAGCGGACTAGCCGATGAGCAGTTCTTC. It codes for CASSGLADEQFF.

J is TRBJ1-5 and V is TRBV30, with D uncertain. In germline, CDR1 is GTSNPN, CDR2 SVGIG (reference sequence). V was shortened by 1 base and J by 6 bases, with 10 bases between the two germline ends. The length of the CDR3 is 13 residues. CDR3 DNA: TGTGCCTGGAGTGAAAAAAGAGGTCAGCCCCAGCATTTT. Translating gives CAWSEKRGQPQHF.

The V gene is TRBV11-3, the J gene TRBJ2-1; no clear D gene. CDR3 size: 13 residues. Trimming removed 5 bases at V and 3 bases at J, with 8 bases between. Germline-derived CDR1 and CDR2 are SGHNT and YENEEA. The CDR3 DNA reads as TGTGCCAGCAGCCCCAGTTACTACAATGAGCAGTTCTTC. Protein product: CASSPSYYNEQFF.

This rearrangement joins TRBV29-1 to TRBJ2-5; the match to TRBD2 covers 9 bases. Germline lookup yields CDR1 SQVTM and CDR2 ANQGSEA. V dropped 5 bases and J dropped 4; count of bases not matched to a gene: 5. The CDR3 spans 13 residues. Written as DNA, the CDR3 is TGCAGCGTTCATAGCGGGAGAGGAGAGACCCAGTACTTC. It specifies CSVHSGRGETQYF.

The rearrangement uses TRBV6-5 and TRBJ2-6, with D possibly being TRBD2 (5 bases). CDR1 MNHEY and CDR2 SVGAGI come from the germline V gene. This CDR3 has 16 amino acids. Trimming took 0 bases from V and 1 from J, leaving 7 bases between them. The CDR3 DNA reads as TGTGCCAGCAGTTACTCTCCGGGGTCTGGGGCCAACGTCCTGACTTTC. Translated, it gives CASSYSPGSGANVLTF.

V usage is TRBV5-6 and J usage is TRBJ1-1; 10 nucleotides line up with TRBD1. With 6 bases clipped from V and 4 bases from J, the junction kept 6 bases outside the gene matches. The CDR3 covers 14 residues. Germline V gene sequence: CDR1 SGHDT, CDR2 YYEEEE. CDR3 sequence reads: CASNPTGGVTEAFF. The CDR3 coding sequence is TGTGCCAGCAACCCGACAGGGGGCGTCACTGAAGCTTTCTTT.

This chain connects TRBV18 to TRBJ1-2; possible D gene TRBD1, 6 bases. V lost 4 bases and J lost 4, with 16 bases in between. Germline CDR1 and CDR2: KGHSH and LQKENI. The CDR3 loop spans 15 amino acids. Written as DNA, the CDR3 is TGTGCCAGCTCACAAGGGGCAGGGGAAGGCTATGGCTACACCTTC. Amino acids: CASSQGAGEGYGYTF.

The chain joins TRBV15 to TRBJ2-5; TRBD2 might be the D (7 bases). Germline V gives CDR1 LNHNV, CDR2 YYDKDF (reference sequence). The CDR3 totals 20 residues. Trimming left V 1 base short and J 0 bases short, with 24 bases between. CDR3 in DNA: TGTGCCACCAGCAGAGGGGGGGGCGAAGTGCTAGGCTCCTACCAAGAGACCCAGTACTTC. It is translated as CATSRGGGEVLGSYQETQYF.

The chain carries TRBV7-3 and TRBJ2-1; TRBD2 matches 8 bases. Trimming at V came to 0 bases and at J to 3 bases, leaving 4 bases not matched to a gene. The CDR3 has 16 amino acids. CDR1 SGHTA and CDR2 FQGTGA come from the germline V gene. The DNA of the CDR3 is TGTGCCAGCAGCTTAACGTCGACTAGCGTCTACAATGAGCAGTTCTTC. The encoded protein is CASSLTSTSVYNEQFF.

This chain joins TRBV4-1 and TRBJ2-1, with D possibly being TRBD1 or TRBD2 (5 bases each). Germline lookup yields CDR1 MGHRA and CDR2 YSYEKL. V was shortened by 0 bases and J by 8 bases, with 11 bases between the two germline ends. The CDR3 spans 14 residues. CDR3 DNA sequence: TGCGCCAGCAGCCAAGAGGGGACCACAGATGAGCAGTTCTTC. Its translation: CASSQEGTTDEQFF.

The gene calls are TRBV25-1 and TRBJ2-7, with 10 positions matching TRBD2. V lost 4 bases to trimming and J lost 7 bases; unmatched junction nucleotides: 10. From germline, CDR1 is MGHDK and CDR2 SYGVNS. The CDR3 is 15 residues long. As DNA, the CDR3 is TGTGCCAGCAGTGGCCTTAGCGGGAGGCTGGAGGAGCAGTACTTC. Its protein product is CASSGLSGRLEEQYF.

As regards this clone: Other DNA sequences in this sample translate to the same CDR3. This chain links TRBV5-1 with TRBJ2-7; D gene unclear. Germline assignment: CDR1 SGHRS and CDR2 YFSETQ. The CDR3 consists of 12 residues. V dropped 3 bases and J dropped 4 bases, with 8 bases sitting between them. This CDR3 is CASSSEEYEQYF. CDR3 DNA: TGCGCCAGCAGCTCTGAGGAGTACGAGCAGTACTTC.

This clone was recorded only once. This chain connects TRBV5-1 to TRBJ2-7; the match to TRBD1 covers 12 bases. CDR1 and CDR2 from the germline V gene are SGHRS and YFSETQ. The V segment lost 0 bases and the J segment 5 bases; nucleotides outside the gene matches: 3. The CDR3 covers 15 residues. The CDR3: CASSLVGQGANEQYF. The CDR3 DNA sequence: TGCGCCAGCAGCTTGGTGGGACAGGGGGCAAACGAGCAGTACTTC.

The chain joins TRBV6-5 to TRBJ1-5; no clear D. The CDR3 contains 13 residues. Germline V gene lookup returns CDR1 MNHEY and CDR2 SVGAGI. The V end was cut by 5 bases, the J end by 6 bases, with 11 bases between. CDR3: CASSENYGQPQHF. CDR3 nucleotides: TGTGCCAGCAGTGAAAATTATGGTCAGCCCCAGCATTTT.

The chain's CDR3 is CASSLISGTKNIQYF. The CDR3 coding sequence is TGTGCCAGCAGCTTAATTTCGGGAACCAAAAACATTCAGTACTTC. V and J are TRBV11-2 and TRBJ2-4, with a weak D call TRBD2 (5 bases). The CDR3 sequence is 15 residues long. CDR1 is SGHAT, CDR2 FQNNGV, per germline. V was cut by 2 bases and J by 2 bases, with 10 bases left in between.

The CDR3 loop is CASSITGTVYNEQFF. In nucleotides, the CDR3 is TGTGCCAGCAGTATCACCGGGACTGTCTACAATGAGCAGTTCTTC. J is TRBJ2-1 and V is TRBV27; maybe TRBD2 (6 bases). Germline V gives CDR1 MNHEY, CDR2 SMNVEV (reference sequence). V was pared by 5 bases and J by 3 bases, with 14 bases between. The CDR3 extends over 15 amino acids.

J is TRBJ2-5 and V is TRBV21-1; the table calls TRBD2, which could not be checked here. TRBV21-1 is noted as a pseudogene. The length of the CDR3 is 15 residues. The CDR3 DNA sequence: TGTGCCAGCAGCGGTAGCGGGACTGAGCAAGAGACCCAGTACTTC. It specifies CASSGSGTEQETQYF.

The rearrangement links TRBV14 to TRBJ1-2, with 9 nucleotides matching TRBD1. This CDR3 is 15 amino acids long. Germline trimming cut 2 bases from V and 6 bases from J; bases unmatched to any gene: 7. Germline CDR1 SGHDN, CDR2 FVKESK. CDR3 sequence reads: CASSQFSQGANGYTF. The DNA of the CDR3 is TGTGCCAGCAGCCAATTCTCACAGGGGGCGAATGGCTACACCTTC.

This rearrangement joins TRBV21-1 to TRBJ2-7; the table's D call, TRBD2, was not checked against the DNA. TRBV21-1 is marked as a pseudogene. This CDR3 has 12 residues. CDR3 bases: TGTGCCAGCAGCGAACGGACTAGGGAGCAGTACTTC. This gives the protein CASSERTREQYF.